This T cell receptor beta chain is drawn from a study of early T cells in non-severe SARS-CoV-2 infection. Across the study: Sequencing input comprised bulk RNA from unsorted whole blood; chain pairing was not available. Study-level results: Matches to VDJdb favored anti-spike CD8 responses and missed private and CD4 specificities.

The ends lost 4 bases at V and 2 bases at J; junction bases unmatched: 4. CDR1 and CDR2 (germline): SGHDT, YYEEEE. CDR3 size: 14 residues. There are a few counts of this clonotype. Antigen unknown. Unique molecular identifiers tagged individual cDNA molecules. TCRdb re-called the 5' RACE reads with MiXCR, one entry per CDR3 protein. The top ten clones hold around 10% of a sample with 70,000 to 90,000 distinct CDR3 sequences, around a sixth of them seen once. The sequencing input was whole blood. The sequence derives from an adult who was a healthcare worker with PCR-confirmed SARS-CoV-2 infection or an uninfected control (not recorded which). The chain has TRBV5-6 and TRBJ2-7, with 9 bases fitting TRBD1. The CDR3 DNA is TGTGCCAGCAGCCCCCGGGACAGGGCCTACGAGCAGTACTTC. Protein sequence: CASSPRDRAYEQYF.